These T cell receptor beta chains were read from a single sample in a study of cytomegalovirus exposure and HLA in healthy donors. TCRdb's table, derived via immunoSEQ multiplex PCR, lists solely in-frame clones and lacks some. The sample gives 160,000 or so clones, over 60% of which show up once; 5.7% is in the top ten. The sequenced sample was PBMCs. These TCRs come from a middle-aged man in good health and CMV-seronegative. Both conserved end residues are part of each CDR3. The D gene is left open where the match is weak. Size tells how often a clone was seen (once, few, many) or the class of an expanded clone, and some rows leave it out.

TGTGCCAGCAGAAATAGCGGGAGTGGTTACAATGAGCAGTTCTTC | CASRNSGSGYNEQFF | TRBD2 | TRBV2 | NA | TRBJ2-1
TGTGCCAGCAGCGCCAGGGTCACCCAGTACTTC | CASSARVTQYF | NA | TRBV7-2 | NA | TRBJ2-5
TGTGCCAGCAGCGGAGGACTAGCGGGAGAGAGGGAGACCCAGTACTTC | CASSGGLAGERETQYF | TRBD2 | TRBV9 | NA | TRBJ2-5
TGTGCCAGCAGCCTACAGGGTTTGGATGAAAAACTGTTTTTT | CASSLQGLDEKLFF | NA | TRBV7-9 | NA | TRBJ1-4
TGTGCCAGCAGCTCGACAACGGAGAACACTGAAGCTTTCTTT | CASSSTTENTEAFF | NA | TRBV7-6 | NA | TRBJ1-1
TGTGCCAGCAGCTTACGGGTTCTCAATGAGCAGTTCTTC | CASSLRVLNEQFF | NA | TRBV7-9 | NA | TRBJ2-1
TGTGCCAGCAGCTTGGTGTTCGCAGGAAACTATGGCTACACCTTC | CASSLVFAGNYGYTF | NA | TRBV5-5 | once | TRBJ1-2
TGTGCCAGCAGTCGGACTAGCGGGAGGTACACCTACAATGAGCAGTTCTTC | CASSRTSGRYTYNEQFF | TRBD2 | TRBV27 | few | TRBJ2-1
TGTGCCAGCATCGAAATAGGAGAGGCAGCCCAAGAGACCCAGTACTTC | CASIEIGEAAQETQYF | NA | TRBV21-1 | NA | TRBJ2-5
TGTGCCAGTAGTATCCAGGGGAGGGGCACTGAAGCTTTCTTT | CASSIQGRGTEAFF | NA | TRBV19 | NA | TRBJ1-1
TGCGCCAGCAGCCTACAGGGAACGAACACCGGGGAGCTGTTTTTT | CASSLQGTNTGELFF | NA | TRBV5-1 | NA | TRBJ2-2
TGTGCCATCAGTGCATCGGGTAGGGGAGGGTCAGCCTACGAGCAGTACTTC | CAISASGRGGSAYEQYF | TRBD2 | TRBV10-3 | few | TRBJ2-7
TGCGCCAGCAGTCCGGGACAGGGTCATGGCTACACCTTC | CASSPGQGHGYTF | TRBD1 | TRBV10-1 | NA | TRBJ1-2
TGTGCCAGCAGCTTGGAGGGGGCCGGGGTGGCCCAGTACTTC | CASSLEGAGVAQYF | NA | TRBV9 | NA | TRBJ2-5
TGCAGCGTTGAAGGACTCTACACCGGGGAGCTGTTTTTT | CSVEGLYTGELFF | NA | TRBV29-1 | few | TRBJ2-2
TGTGCCAGCAGCTCTAGGGACTTGGCTACATACAATGAGCAGTTCTTC | CASSSRDLATYNEQFF | NA | TRBV7-9 | NA | TRBJ2-1
TGTGCCAGCTCACCACCAAGGGGCGGTGGGGCCAACGTCCTGACTTTC | CASSPPRGGGANVLTF | NA | TRBV18 | NA | TRBJ2-6
TGTGCCCCCTCAGGGGACAGTGGCCCGGGGCAGTACTTC | CAPSGDSGPGQYF | TRBD1 | TRBV27 | NA | TRBJ2-7
TGTGCCAGCAGCTCGCGGGGATGGAGCACAGATACGCAGTATTTT | CASSSRGWSTDTQYF | NA | TRBV7-2 | NA | TRBJ2-3
TGTGCCAGCAGTGAATCCGGGGCTAGCGGGATCCGCAATGAGCAGTTCTTC | CASSESGASGIRNEQFF | TRBD2 | TRBV25-1 | NA | TRBJ2-1
TGTGCCAGCAGCCGTTCACAGGGGGCAGGAGCTTTCTTT | CASSRSQGAGAFF | TRBD1 | TRBV7-2 | few | TRBJ1-1
TGTGCCATCGGGGACAGCACCTACGAGCAGTACTTC | CAIGDSTYEQYF | TRBD1 | TRBV10-3 | once | TRBJ2-7
TGTGCCAGCAGCCGACTGGGGACTAGCGGGGGGGATACGCAGTATTTT | CASSRLGTSGGDTQYF | TRBD2 | TRBV7-2 | NA | TRBJ2-3
TGCGCCAGCAGCAACCAAGAAGTTTGGGCCGTCCCGGACGGGGAGCTGTTTTTT | CASSNQEVWAVPDGELFF | NA | TRBV5-1 | once | TRBJ2-2
TGTGCCAGCAGCCTTCAGGGAAACACCGGGGAGCTGTTTTTT | CASSLQGNTGELFF | NA | TRBV6-5 | once | TRBJ2-2
TGTGCCAGTAGTATGCTCGCGGGACTAGCGGGAGATAGTATCACCGGGGAGCTGTTTTTT | CASSMLAGLAGDSITGELFF | TRBD2 | TRBV19 | NA | TRBJ2-2
TGTGCCAGCAGTGCTCGAGGGGGCAGCAATCAGCCCCAGCATTTT | CASSARGGSNQPQHF | TRBD1 | TRBV6-5 | NA | TRBJ1-5
TGCAGCGTTAATCGGGGGGCTTACACTGAAGCTTTCTTT | CSVNRGAYTEAFF | NA | TRBV29-1 | NA | TRBJ1-1
TGTGCCAGCAGATCCCCGGGACAGGGGTACGAGCAGTACTTC | CASRSPGQGYEQYF | TRBD1 | TRBV11-2 | NA | TRBJ2-7
TGTGCCAGCAGCTTGGCTAGCGGGGACCCCTACGAGCAGTACTTC | CASSLASGDPYEQYF | TRBD2 | TRBV5-4 | NA | TRBJ2-7
TGTGCCAGCAGGCCGGGACAGGGGGATAATTCACCCCTCCACTTT | CASRPGQGDNSPLHF | TRBD1 | TRBV6-6 | NA | TRBJ1-6
TGCGCCAGCGCCTCAGGGGTAACCGGGGCCAACGTCCTGACTTTC | CASASGVTGANVLTF | NA | TRBV5-1 | NA | TRBJ2-6
TGTGCCAGCGGGACCGACAGGGGGCTTTCTTCACCCCTCCACTTT | CASGTDRGLSSPLHF | TRBD1 | TRBV27 | NA | TRBJ1-6
TGTGCCAGCAGCTTCGGGACTAGCGCCTACGAGCAGTACTTC | CASSFGTSAYEQYF | TRBD2 | TRBV11-3 | few | TRBJ2-7